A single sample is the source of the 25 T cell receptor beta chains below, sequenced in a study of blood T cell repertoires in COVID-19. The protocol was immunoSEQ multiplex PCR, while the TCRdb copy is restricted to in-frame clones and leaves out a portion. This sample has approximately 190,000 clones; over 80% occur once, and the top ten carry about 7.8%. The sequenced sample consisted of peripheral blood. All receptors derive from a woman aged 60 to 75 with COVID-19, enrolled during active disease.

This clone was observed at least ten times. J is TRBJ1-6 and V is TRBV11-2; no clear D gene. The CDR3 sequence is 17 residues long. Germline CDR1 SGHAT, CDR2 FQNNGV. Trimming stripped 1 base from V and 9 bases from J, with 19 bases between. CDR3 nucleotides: TGTGCCAGCAGCTTAGGATGGCCGAGGCAAACGGGTTCACCCCTCCACTTT. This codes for CASSLGWPRQTGSPLHF.

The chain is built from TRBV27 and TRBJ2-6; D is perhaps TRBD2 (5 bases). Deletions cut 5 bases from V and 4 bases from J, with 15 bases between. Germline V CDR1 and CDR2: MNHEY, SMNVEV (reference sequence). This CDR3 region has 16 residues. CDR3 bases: TGTGCCAGCAGTAGATTCGGAGCGGCGGGGGCCAACGTCCTGACTTTC. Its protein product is CASSRFGAAGANVLTF.

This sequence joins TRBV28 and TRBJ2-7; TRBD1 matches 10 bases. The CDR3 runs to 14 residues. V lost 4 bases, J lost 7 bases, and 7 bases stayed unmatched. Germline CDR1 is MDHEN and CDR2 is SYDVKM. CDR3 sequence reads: CASSSPGQGLEQYF. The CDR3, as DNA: TGTGCCAGCAGTTCACCGGGACAGGGGCTAGAGCAGTACTTC.

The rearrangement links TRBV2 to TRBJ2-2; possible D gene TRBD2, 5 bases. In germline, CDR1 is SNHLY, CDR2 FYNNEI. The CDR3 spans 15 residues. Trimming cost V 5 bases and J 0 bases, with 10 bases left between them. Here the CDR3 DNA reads TGTGCCAGCAGTCTGACGGGGTCGAACACCGGGGAGCTGTTTTTT. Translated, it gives CASSLTGSNTGELFF.

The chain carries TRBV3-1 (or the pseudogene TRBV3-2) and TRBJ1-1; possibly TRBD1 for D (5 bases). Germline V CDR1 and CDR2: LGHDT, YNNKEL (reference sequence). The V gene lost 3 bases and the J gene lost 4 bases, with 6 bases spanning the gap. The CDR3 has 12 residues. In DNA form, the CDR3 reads TGTGCCAGCAGCCAGGGGGGCACTGAAGCTTTCTTT. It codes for CASSQGGTEAFF.

CDR3 in amino acids: CASGLVLAGQPYEQYF. CDR3 DNA sequence: TGTGCTAGTGGTTTGGTACTCGCCGGACAACCTTACGAGCAGTACTTC. The rearrangement uses TRBV12-5 and TRBJ2-7; possibly TRBD1 for D (5 bases). The CDR3 consists of 16 residues. Per germline, CDR1 LGHNT and CDR2 FRNRAP. V shed 0 bases and J shed 4 bases, with 16 bases lying between them.

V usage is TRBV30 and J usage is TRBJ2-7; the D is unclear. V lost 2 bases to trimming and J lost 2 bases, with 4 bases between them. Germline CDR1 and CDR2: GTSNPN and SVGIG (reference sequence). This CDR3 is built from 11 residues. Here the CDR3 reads CAWSPAYEQYF. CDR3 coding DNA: TGTGCCTGGAGTCCCGCCTACGAGCAGTACTTC. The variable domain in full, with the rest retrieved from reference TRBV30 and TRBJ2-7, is SQTIHQWPATLVQPVGSPLSLECTVEGTSNPNLYWYRQAAGRGLQLLFYSVGIGQISSEVPQNLSASRPQDRQFILSSKKLLLSDSGFYLCAWSPAYEQYFGPGTRLTVT.

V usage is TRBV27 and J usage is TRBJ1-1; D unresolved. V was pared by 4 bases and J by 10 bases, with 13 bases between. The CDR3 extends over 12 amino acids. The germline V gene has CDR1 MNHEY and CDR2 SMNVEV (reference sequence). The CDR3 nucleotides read TGTGCCAGCAGTTCTCGGAGTAGAGCAGCTTTCTTT. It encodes CASSSRSRAAFF.

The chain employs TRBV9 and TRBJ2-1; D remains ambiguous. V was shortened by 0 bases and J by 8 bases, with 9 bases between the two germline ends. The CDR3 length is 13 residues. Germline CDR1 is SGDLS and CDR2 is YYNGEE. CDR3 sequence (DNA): TGTGCCAGCAGCGTAGATATTTTCTATGAGCAGTTCTTC. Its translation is CASSVDIFYEQFF.

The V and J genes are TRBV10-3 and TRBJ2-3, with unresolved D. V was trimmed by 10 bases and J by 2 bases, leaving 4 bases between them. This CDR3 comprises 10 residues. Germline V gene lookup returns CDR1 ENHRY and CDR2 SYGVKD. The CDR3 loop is CATFTDTQYF. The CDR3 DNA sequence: TGTGCCACCTTCACAGATACGCAGTATTTT.

CDR3 protein: CASSNGTVNTEAFF. The CDR3 bases are TGTGCCAGCAGCAATGGGACTGTGAACACTGAAGCTTTCTTT. This rearrangement joins TRBV21-1 to TRBJ1-1. TRBV21-1 is tagged as a pseudogene. The CDR3 covers 14 residues.

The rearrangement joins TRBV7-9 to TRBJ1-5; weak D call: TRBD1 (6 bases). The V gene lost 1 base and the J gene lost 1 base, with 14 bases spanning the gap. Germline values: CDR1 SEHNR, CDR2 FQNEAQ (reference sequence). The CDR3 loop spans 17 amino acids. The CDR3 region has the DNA TGTGCCAGCAGCTTAGGGACAGAAATCTTAAGCAATCAGCCCCAGCATTTT. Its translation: CASSLGTEILSNQPQHF.

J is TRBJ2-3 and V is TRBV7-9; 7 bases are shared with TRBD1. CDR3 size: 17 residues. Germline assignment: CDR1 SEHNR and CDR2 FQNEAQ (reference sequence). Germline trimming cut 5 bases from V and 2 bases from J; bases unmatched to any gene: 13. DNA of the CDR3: TGTGCCAGCAGCACGCGACAGGGAGTTCCCCCCACAGATACGCAGTATTTT. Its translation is CASSTRQGVPPTDTQYF. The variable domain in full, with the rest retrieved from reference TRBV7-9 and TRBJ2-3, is DTGVSQNPRHKITKRGQNVTFRCDPISEHNRLYWYRQTLGQGPEFLTYFQNEAQLEKSRLLSDRFSAERPKGSFSTLEIQRTEQGDSAMYLCASSTRQGVPPTDTQYFGPGTRLTVL.

The CDR3 protein is CASSSVGTGGLARGAFF. In nucleotides, the CDR3 is TGTGCCAGCAGTTCGGTCGGGACAGGGGGCTTAGCACGGGGAGCTTTCTTT. The J gene is TRBJ1-1, the V gene TRBV27; TRBD1 matches at 12 bases. The CDR3 spans 17 residues. J gave up 10 bases and V 4 bases, and 16 bases lay outside the gene matches. Germline V gene sequence: CDR1 MNHEY, CDR2 SMNVEV (reference sequence).

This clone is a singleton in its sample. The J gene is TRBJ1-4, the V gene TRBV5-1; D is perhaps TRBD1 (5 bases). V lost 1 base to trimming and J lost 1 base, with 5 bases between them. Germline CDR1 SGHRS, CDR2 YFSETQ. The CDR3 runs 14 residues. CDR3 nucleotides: TGCGCCAGCAGCTTGACAGGAACTAATGAAAAACTGTTTTTT. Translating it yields CASSLTGTNEKLFF. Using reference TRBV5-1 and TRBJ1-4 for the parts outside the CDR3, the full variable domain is KAGVTQTPRYLIKTRGQQVTLSCSPISGHRSVSWYQQTPGQGLQFLFEYFSETQRNKGNFPGRFSGRQFSNSRSEMNVSTLELGDSALYLCASSLTGTNEKLFFGSGTQLSVL.

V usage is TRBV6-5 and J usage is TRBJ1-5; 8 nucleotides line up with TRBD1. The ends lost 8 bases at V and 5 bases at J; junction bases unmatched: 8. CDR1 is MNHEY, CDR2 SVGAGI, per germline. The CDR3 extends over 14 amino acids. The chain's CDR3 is CASGKTGAHQPQHF. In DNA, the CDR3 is TGTGCCAGCGGCAAGACAGGGGCTCATCAGCCCCAGCATTTT.

CDR3 residues: CASSPLPGLEYEQFF. As DNA, the CDR3 is TGTGCCAGCAGCCCTCTTCCGGGACTAGAATACGAGCAGTTCTTC. J is TRBJ2-1 and V is TRBV7-3; the match to TRBD2 covers 8 bases. Germline V gene sequence: CDR1 SGHTA, CDR2 FQGTGA. The V segment lost 5 bases and the J segment 10 bases; nucleotides outside the gene matches: 13. The CDR3 runs to 15 residues. Variable domain in full (rest from reference TRBV7-3 and TRBJ2-1): GAGVSQTPSNKVTEKGKYVELRCDPISGHTALYWYRQSLGQGPEFLIYFQGTGAADDSGLPNDRFFAVRPEGSVSTLKIQRTERGDSAVYLCASSPLPGLEYEQFFGPGTRLTVL.

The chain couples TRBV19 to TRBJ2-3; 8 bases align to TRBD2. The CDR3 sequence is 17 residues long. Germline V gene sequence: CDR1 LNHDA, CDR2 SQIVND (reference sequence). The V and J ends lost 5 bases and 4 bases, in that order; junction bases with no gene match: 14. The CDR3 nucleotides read TGTGCCAGTAGTTTTACCCCCGGGACTAGGAGGGCAGATACGCAGTATTTT. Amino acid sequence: CASSFTPGTRRADTQYF.

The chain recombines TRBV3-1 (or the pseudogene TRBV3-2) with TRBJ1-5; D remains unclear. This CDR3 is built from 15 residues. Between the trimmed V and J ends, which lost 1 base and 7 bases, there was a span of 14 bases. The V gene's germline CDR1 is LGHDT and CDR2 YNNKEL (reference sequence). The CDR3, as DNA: TGTGCCAGCAGCCAAGGGGTTTCGGGATGGCAGCCCCAGCATTTT. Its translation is CASSQGVSGWQPQHF.

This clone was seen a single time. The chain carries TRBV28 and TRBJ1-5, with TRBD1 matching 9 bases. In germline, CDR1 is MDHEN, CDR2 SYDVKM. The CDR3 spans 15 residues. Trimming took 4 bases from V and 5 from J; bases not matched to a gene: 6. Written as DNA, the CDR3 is TGTGCCAGCAGTTCGTGGACAGGGGAATATCAGCCCCAGCATTTT. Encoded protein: CASSSWTGEYQPQHF.

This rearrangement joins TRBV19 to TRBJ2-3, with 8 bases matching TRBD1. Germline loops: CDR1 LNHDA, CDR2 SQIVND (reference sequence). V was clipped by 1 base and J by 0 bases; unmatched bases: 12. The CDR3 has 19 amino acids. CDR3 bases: TGTGCCAGTAGTATAGTTTACCCTACGACAGGGGCCAGCACAGATACGCAGTATTTT. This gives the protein CASSIVYPTTGASTDTQYF.

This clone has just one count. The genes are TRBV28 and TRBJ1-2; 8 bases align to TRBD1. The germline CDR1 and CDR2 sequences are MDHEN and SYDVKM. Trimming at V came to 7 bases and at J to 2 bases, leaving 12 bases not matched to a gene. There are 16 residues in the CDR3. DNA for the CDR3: TGTGCCAGCACCGAATCAGGACAGGGCGCAAACTATGGCTACACCTTC. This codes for CASTESGQGANYGYTF.

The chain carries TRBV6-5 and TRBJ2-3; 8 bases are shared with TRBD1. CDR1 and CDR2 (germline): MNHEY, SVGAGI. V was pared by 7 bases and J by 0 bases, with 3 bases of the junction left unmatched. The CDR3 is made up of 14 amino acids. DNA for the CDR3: TGTGCCAGCAAAAGGACAGGGAGCACAGATACGCAGTATTTT. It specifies CASKRTGSTDTQYF.

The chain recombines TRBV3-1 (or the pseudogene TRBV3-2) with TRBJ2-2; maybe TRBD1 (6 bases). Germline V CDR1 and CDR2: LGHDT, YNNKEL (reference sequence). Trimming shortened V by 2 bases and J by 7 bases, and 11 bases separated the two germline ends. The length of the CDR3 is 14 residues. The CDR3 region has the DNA TGTGCCAGCAGCCAACAGGGGTTAAACGGGGAGCTGTTTTTT. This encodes CASSQQGLNGELFF.

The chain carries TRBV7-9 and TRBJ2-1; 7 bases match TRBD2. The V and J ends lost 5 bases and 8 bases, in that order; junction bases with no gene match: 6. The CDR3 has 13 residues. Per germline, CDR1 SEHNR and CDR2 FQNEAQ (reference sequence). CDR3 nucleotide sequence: TGTGCCAGCAGCCCGGGAGGCCTCTATGAGCAGTTCTTC. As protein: CASSPGGLYEQFF.